These 15 T cell receptor beta chains share one sample of origin, sequenced in a study of immune heterogeneity within non-small cell lung tumors listed by TCRdb under 2018. TCRdb lists the instrument as HiSeq X Ten. A multiplex PCR system amplified the TCR beta CDR3 region, with a first 10-cycle round using 32 V-gene forward and 13 J-gene reverse primers. Clones were called with MiXCR by TCRdb after fastp trimmed the public reads at Q25, and only in-frame beta chains were retained. Every CDR3 protein is listed once, alongside the most common genes and DNA of its rows. This sample lists approximately 6,000 distinct CDR3 sequences; 22% were detected once. The ten largest account for 15% to 20% of the sample. Genomic DNA extracted from bulk tumor tissue served as TCR template, with about 0.65 ug gDNA amplified per sample. Multiple biopsies per primary tumor were taken during surgery, spaced as far apart as possible within the tumor mass. Patients in the study cohort, which was described as untreated, were newly diagnosed NSCLC cases going through curative surgery.

Sequencing was performed on lung tumor tissue. The source is a man aged 55 to 70 with non-small cell lung cancer.

This clonotype was detected ten times or more. J is TRBJ1-5 and V is TRBV10-3, with D unresolved. This CDR3 has 16 amino acids. Germline values: CDR1 ENHRY, CDR2 SYGVKD. Deletions cut 0 bases from V and 1 base from J, with 10 bases between. CDR3 sequence (DNA): TGTGCCATCAGTGAGTCGGCCAGCTTGAGCAATCAGCCCCAGCATTTT. Its translation: CAISESASLSNQPQHF.

This clonotype occurred many times. The chain recombines TRBV11-3 with TRBJ2-5; a possible D gene is TRBD1 (6 bases). The CDR3 runs to 16 residues. V gave up 1 base and J gave up 0 bases, with 12 bases separating them. Per germline, CDR1 SGHNT and CDR2 YENEEA. CDR3 in amino acids: CASSLGPGADQETQYF. The CDR3 region has the DNA TGTGCCAGCAGCTTAGGACCAGGGGCGGACCAAGAGACCCAGTACTTC. Full variable domain (outside the CDR3, taken from reference TRBV11-3 and TRBJ2-5): EAGVVQSPRYKIIEKKQPVAFWCNPISGHNTLYWYLQNLGQGPELLIRYENEEAVDDSQLPKDRFSAERLKGVDSTLKIQPAELGDSAVYLCASSLGPGADQETQYFGPGTRLLVL.

This clonotype ranks as medium-sized. V is TRBV3-1 and J is TRBJ2-7; 9 bases line up with TRBD2. J was trimmed by 2 bases and V by 0 bases; bases with no gene match: 8. The CDR3 contains 17 residues. Germline V CDR1 and CDR2: LGHDT, YNNKEL (reference sequence). The CDR3 here is CASSQDLASGITYEQYF. For the CDR3, the DNA is TGTGCCAGCAGCCAAGATCTGGCTAGCGGGATTACCTACGAGCAGTACTTC.

This clonotype showed up many times. In DNA form, the CDR3 reads TGTGCCAGCAGCTTACAGGGAGGAGATACGCAGTATTTT. The encoded protein is CASSLQGGDTQYF. This chain links TRBV7-9 with TRBJ2-3, with D possibly TRBD2 on 6 matching bases. The germline V and J ends were trimmed by 2 bases and 5 bases, with 8 bases remaining between them. CDR3 size: 13 residues. Germline V gene lookup returns CDR1 SEHNR and CDR2 FQNEAQ (reference sequence).

This clonotype counts as medium-sized. This sequence joins TRBV13 and TRBJ1-3; D gene unclear. V lost 6 bases to trimming and J lost 3 bases, with 3 bases between them. Per the germline V gene, CDR1 is PRHDT and CDR2 is FYEKMQ (reference sequence). CDR3 length: 11 residues. Here the CDR3 reads CASSLGNTIYF. The CDR3 DNA is TGTGCCAGCAGTCTTGGAAACACCATATATTTT.

On this clonotype: The junction and the germline gene differ at one end; a read error may be behind it. V is TRBV5-6 and J is TRBJ2-5; TRBD2 agrees at 14 bases. This CDR3 comprises 15 residues. Germline lookup yields CDR1 SGHDT and CDR2 YYEEEE. The CDR3 coding sequence is TGTGTCAGCAGCCCCCCTGGGACTAGCGGGGGGACCCAGTACTTC. As protein: CVSSPPGTSGGTQYF. The entire variable domain, with the rest obtained from reference TRBV5-6 and TRBJ2-5, is as follows: DAGVTQSPTHLIKTRGQQVTLRCSPKSGHDTVSWYQQALGQGPQFIFQYYEEEERQRGNFPDRFSGHQFPNYSSELNVNALLLGDSALYLCVSSPPGTSGGTQYFGPGTRLLVL.

This clonotype was seen a handful of times. At one of its ends the junction is not consistent with the germline gene, which may arise from a read error. The rearrangement links TRBV2 to TRBJ1-1, with D tentatively TRBD1 (5 bases). CDR3 length: 14 amino acids. The germline V gene has CDR1 SNHLY and CDR2 FYNNEI. Written as DNA, the CDR3 is TGTGCCAGCAGTGGGACGAGCTGGGGCGCCCAAGCTCTCTTT. This codes for CASSGTSWGAQALF.

This clonotype qualifies as medium-sized. This chain joins TRBV5-4 and TRBJ2-7; no definite D call. Germline V CDR1 and CDR2: SGHNT, YYREEE (reference sequence). Trimming shortened V by 3 bases and J by 3 bases, and 10 bases separated the two germline ends. The CDR3 covers 13 residues. In nucleotides, the CDR3 is TGTGCCAGCAGCTCCCCTCAAGGCTACGAGCAGTACTTC. Protein product: CASSSPQGYEQYF.

Notes on this clonotype: At one end, the junction sequence differs from germline, possibly due to a read error. The CDR3 DNA reads as TGCGCCAGCACCTTGGATGTGACAGGCCTCGAAGCTTCCTTT. This translates into CASTLDVTGLEASF. V and J are TRBV5-1 and TRBJ1-1; TRBD1 might be the D (6 bases). The germline V gene encodes CDR1 SGHRS and CDR2 YFSETQ. The CDR3 is made up of 14 amino acids.

This clonotype was picked up one time. V and J are TRBV2 and TRBJ2-7; D gene ambiguous. V was trimmed by 5 bases and J by 5 bases, leaving 13 bases between them. In germline, CDR1 is SNHLY, CDR2 FYNNEI. The CDR3 sequence is 13 residues long. The CDR3, as DNA: TGTGCCAGCAGTCCTACAAGATCGCACGAGCAGTACTTC. It is translated as CASSPTRSHEQYF.

Note on this clonotype: A clone one base away is much larger, so this may be a read error. The chain carries TRBV7-6 and TRBJ2-2; TRBD1 aligns across 9 bases. This CDR3 has 14 residues. Germline CDR1 and CDR2: SGHVS and FNYEAQ. The CDR3 coding sequence is TGTGACAGCGGTGGACAGGGGCGCACCGGGGAGCTGTTTTTT. This sequence encodes CDSGGQGRTGELFF.

As regards this clonotype: A much larger clone sits a single nucleotide away, making a read error possible. The V gene is TRBV7-3, the J gene TRBJ2-2; 8 nucleotides line up with TRBD1. The germline V gene encodes CDR1 SGHTA and CDR2 FQGTGA. V was pared by 5 bases and J by 4 bases, with 9 bases of the junction left unmatched. CDR3 length equals 16 residues. The CDR3 region is CASSPRTGMGTGELFF. The CDR3 DNA is TGTGCCAGCAGCCCGCGGACAGGGATGGGCACCGGGGAGCTGTTTTTT.

As concerns this clonotype: A much larger clone differs by one base, so this may be a read error. The rearrangement joins TRBV18 to TRBJ2-7; no clear D. Deletions cut 8 bases from V and 1 base from J, with 9 bases between. The length of the CDR3 is 12 residues. CDR1 and CDR2 from the germline V gene are KGHSH and LQKENI. The CDR3 DNA follows: TGTGCCAGCCCATCCTCTTCCTACGAGCAGTACTTC. Translating it yields CASPSSSYEQYF.

Regarding this clonotype: This sequence may be a read error, since a much larger clone differs from it by one base. The chain combines TRBV2 with TRBJ2-3, with a possible D match to TRBD2 (5 bases). The germline V gene has CDR1 SNHLY and CDR2 FYNNEI. The CDR3 consists of 14 residues. CDR3 residues: CASSDAGLTDTKYF. CDR3 DNA sequence: TGTGCCAGCAGTGATGCTGGACTCACAGATACGAAGTATTTT.

Many counts were recorded for this clonotype. The chain joins TRBV10-3 to TRBJ1-5; tentatively, D is TRBD1 (5 bases). V gave up 8 bases and J gave up 5 bases, with 13 bases separating them. This CDR3 is built from 13 residues. Germline CDR1 reads ENHRY; CDR2 reads SYGVKD. The CDR3 loop is CAIGGDDDQPQHF. The CDR3 DNA reads as TGTGCCATCGGGGGGGATGACGATCAGCCCCAGCATTTT.